These 10 T cell receptor beta chains were sequenced from one sample in a study of response to subunit inactivated influenza vaccine. TCRdb analysed the RT-PCR reads with MiXCR anew, one entry per CDR3 protein. The repertoire holds about 480,000 distinct CDR3 sequences, with around 25% as singletons. Material: CD4+ T cells sorted from PBMCs, obtained roughly 5 days after vaccination. Receptors originate from a man aged 45 to 65 who received an inactivated influenza vaccine.

The table lists this clonotype with a few counts. The chain recombines TRBV9 with TRBJ2-2; a weak D match, TRBD2 (6 bases). V was cut by 0 bases and J by 3 bases, with 15 bases left in between. The CDR3 runs 17 residues. CDR1 and CDR2 (germline): SGDLS, YYNGEE. DNA of the CDR3: TGTGCCAGCAGCGTAGGAAGGATGGGAGGCCACACCGGGGAGCTGTTTTTT. It specifies CASSVGRMGGHTGELFF. Full variable domain (remainder filled in from reference TRBV9 and TRBJ2-2): DSGVTQTPKHLITATGQRVTLRCSPRSGDLSVYWYQQSLDQGLQFLIQYYNGEERAKGNILERFSAQQFPDLHSELNLSSLELGDSALYFCASSVGRMGGHTGELFFGEGSRLTVL.

This clonotype was recorded many times. The rearrangement joins TRBV20-1 to TRBJ1-5; 8 bases match TRBD1. The V gene end was trimmed by 2 bases and the J gene end by 7 bases; junction bases not matched to a gene: 1. Germline V gene sequence: CDR1 DFQATT, CDR2 SNEGSKA (reference sequence). This CDR3 is 12 amino acids long. The CDR3 DNA sequence: TGCAGTGCTAGAACAGGGGGGCAGCCCCAGCATTTT. It specifies CSARTGGQPQHF.

The J gene is TRBJ2-2, the V gene TRBV10-3; 11 bases line up with TRBD2. CDR3 size: 15 residues. V trimming: 5 bases; J trimming: 3 bases; junction bases outside the gene matches: 2. Germline CDR1 reads ENHRY; CDR2 reads SYGVKD. The CDR3 nucleotides are TGTGCCATCAGTCCGGGACTAGCGGACACCGGGGAGCTGTTTTTT. It specifies CAISPGLADTGELFF.

V is TRBV7-9 and J is TRBJ1-1; perhaps TRBD1 as D (5 bases). V lost 11 bases, J lost 0 bases, and 16 bases lay in between. Germline V CDR1 and CDR2: SEHNR, FQNEAQ (reference sequence). This CDR3 region has 14 residues. CDR3 sequence (DNA): TGTGCCTGCGAGCTGGGGACGGTGAACACTGAAGCTTTCTTT. It translates to CACELGTVNTEAFF.

The V call is TRBV21-1, the J call TRBJ2-5; the table calls TRBD1, which could not be checked here. TRBV21-1 is marked as a pseudogene. The CDR3 is 20 amino acids. The CDR3 protein is CASSKLPIKRRDRGWETQYF. The CDR3 nucleotides are TGTGCCAGCAGCAAACTCCCGATAAAACGGAGGGACAGGGGATGGGAGACCCAGTACTTC.

The V gene is TRBV7-2, the J gene TRBJ1-1; no clear D. Germline assignment: CDR1 SGHTA and CDR2 FQGNSA. CDR3 length: 13 amino acids. The V end was cut by 2 bases, the J end by 10 bases, with 14 bases between. The CDR3 bases are TGTGCCAGCAGCTTAAGGCAGGCCGGTGGAGCTTTCTTT. Its translation is CASSLRQAGGAFF. Full variable domain (missing parts from reference TRBV7-2 and TRBJ1-1): GAGVSQSPSNKVTEKGKDVELRCDPISGHTALYWYRQSLGQGLEFLIYFQGNSAPDKSGLPSDRFSAERTGGSVSTLTIQRTQQEDSAVYLCASSLRQAGGAFFGQGTRLTVV.

The chain is built from TRBV4-3 and TRBJ2-7; D might be TRBD2 (5 bases). The CDR3 runs to 15 residues. Trimming shortened V by 0 bases and J by 3 bases, and 12 bases separated the two germline ends. In germline, CDR1 is LGHNA, CDR2 YSLEER. The CDR3 coding sequence is TGCGCCAGCAGCCAAGAGTCCGGGATCCGCTACGAGCAGTACTTC. Residues: CASSQESGIRYEQYF.

In this sample, this clonotype turned up a few times. The gene calls are TRBV19 and TRBJ2-5, with 12 bases lining up with TRBD2. The germline V gene has CDR1 LNHDA and CDR2 SQIVND (reference sequence). Losses at the gene ends were 3 bases for V and 6 bases for J; bases not matched to a gene: 8. CDR3 length equals 16 residues. CDR3 sequence (DNA): TGTGCCAGTAGTATTGACCGAACTAGCGGGGGGAAGACCCAGTACTTC. Protein: CASSIDRTSGGKTQYF.

This clonotype has just a few counts. V and J are TRBV4-1 and TRBJ2-7, with 8 bases that match TRBD1. This CDR3 comprises 14 residues. The V gene end was trimmed by 1 base and the J gene end by 7 bases; junction bases not matched to a gene: 6. Germline-derived CDR1 and CDR2 are MGHRA and YSYEKL. CDR3 amino acids: CASSQVYRGEEQYF. CDR3 nucleotide sequence: TGCGCCAGCAGCCAAGTGTACAGGGGGGAAGAGCAGTACTTC.

The chain is built from TRBV20-1 and TRBJ1-1; D not resolved. The CDR3 is 13 amino acids. Germline CDR1 and CDR2: DFQATT and SNEGSKA (reference sequence). V was cut by 3 bases and J by 0 bases, with 8 bases left in between. CDR3 bases: TGCAGTGCTAGTGTAGGTATGAACACTGAAGCTTTCTTT. Amino acid sequence: CSASVGMNTEAFF.